Each of the 24 T cell receptor beta chains below was sequenced from the same sample in a study of T cells in Graves' hyperthyroidism and ophthalmopathy. RNA transcripts yielded amplified TCR beta CDR3 regions. The TCR CDR3 was amplified in a first-round RT-PCR using the HTBI primer set. One entry per CDR3 protein, called by TCRdb with MiXCR from the multiplex PCR reads. The sample yields roughly 380,000 distinct CDR3 sequences, around 18% seen once. Sequences were obtained from blood. The receptors were sampled from a woman aged 40 to 55 with Graves' ophthalmopathy.

This clonotype was observed many times. CDR3 DNA: TGTGCCAGCAGTTTTCACAGGGGTAGCGGAAAAGAGACCCAGTACTTC. Translated: CASSFHRGSGKETQYF. The gene calls are TRBV12-3 or TRBV12-4 and TRBJ2-5; TRBD1 is a possible D gene (7 bases). V lost 3 bases to trimming and J lost 3 bases, with 17 bases between them. This CDR3 contains 16 residues.

This clonotype was counted ten times or more. The rearrangement joins TRBV6-5 to TRBJ1-3, with D uncertain. The ends were cut back, 4 bases at V and 9 bases at J, with 10 bases in the middle. Per germline, CDR1 MNHEY and CDR2 SVGAGI. This CDR3 has 12 residues. DNA of the CDR3: TGTGCCAGCAGTTTGGTGGGAGCCACCATATATTTT. It codes for CASSLVGATIYF.

V usage is TRBV14 and J usage is TRBJ1-5; maybe TRBD1 (5 bases). This CDR3 contains 17 residues. Looked up from germline, CDR1 is SGHDN and CDR2 is FVKESK. V was clipped by 0 bases and J by 0 bases, with 12 bases between them. CDR3 protein: CASSQEGGSISNQPQHF. The DNA for the CDR3 is TGTGCCAGCAGCCAAGAGGGGGGATCTATTAGCAATCAGCCCCAGCATTTT.

This clonotype was counted at least ten times. The V call is TRBV4-1, the J call TRBJ1-1; D gene uncertain. V gave up 0 bases and J gave up 5 bases, with 13 bases separating them. The length of the CDR3 is 15 residues. Germline V gene sequence: CDR1 MGHRA, CDR2 YSYEKL. The CDR3 loop reads CASSQEAGRRTEAFF. CDR3 in DNA: TGCGCCAGCAGCCAAGAGGCGGGGAGACGGACTGAAGCTTTCTTT.

Written as DNA, the CDR3 is TGTGCCAGCAGAGCAGGGGGCTCGATACGACTTCAGCCCCAGCATTTT. Translating gives CASRAGGSIRLQPQHF. V gene TRBV12-3 or TRBV12-4 combines with J gene TRBJ1-5; TRBD1 agrees at 8 bases. J gave up 6 bases and V 6 bases, and 13 bases lay outside the gene matches. The length of the CDR3 is 16 residues.

The table lists this clonotype with many counts. This rearrangement joins TRBV12-3 or TRBV12-4 to TRBJ2-7; 9 bases are shared with TRBD1. Trimming removed 8 bases from V and 4 bases from J; junction bases left unmatched: 6. This CDR3 comprises 13 residues. In nucleotides, the CDR3 is TGTGCCAGCGGGACAGGGACCCTATACGAGCAGTACTTC. It yields the protein CASGTGTLYEQYF.

Ten or more counts support this clonotype. The chain is built from TRBV10-2 and TRBJ2-7; 7 bases align to TRBD1. The CDR3 runs 14 residues. Unmatched junction bases numbered 8, after V lost 6 bases and J lost 3 bases. Germline values: CDR1 WSHSY, CDR2 SAAADI. Written as DNA, the CDR3 is TGCGCCAGCAGCTCGGGACAGAGTATCTACGAGCAGTACTTC. Its protein product is CASSSGQSIYEQYF.

This clonotype was found many times. V gene TRBV6-2 or TRBV6-3 combines with J gene TRBJ1-5, with D possibly matching TRBD1 (5 bases). The germline V gene has CDR1 MNHEY and CDR2 SVGEGT. V was cut by 0 bases and J by 5 bases, with 14 bases left in between. The CDR3 runs 16 residues. CDR3 nucleotides: TGTGCCAGCAGTTACTCGACGGGGGTCGGGGATCAGCCCCAGCATTTT. As protein: CASSYSTGVGDQPQHF.

This clonotype was detected ten times or more. The chain uses TRBV6-1 and TRBJ1-2, with TRBD1 identical over 8 bases. Germline V gene sequence: CDR1 MNHNS, CDR2 SASEGT. The ends lost 6 bases at V and 7 bases at J; junction bases unmatched: 13. The CDR3 runs 15 residues. DNA of the CDR3: TGTGCCAGCAGCGTCCGGGGGACAGGATTGAGTGGCTACACCTTC. It is translated as CASSVRGTGLSGYTF.

This clonotype was observed a few times. V usage is TRBV6-5 and J usage is TRBJ1-1; perhaps TRBD1 as D (6 bases). The V end lost 0 bases, the J end lost 1 base, and 9 bases lay between the germline ends. Germline V gene sequence: CDR1 MNHEY, CDR2 SVGAGI. CDR3 size: 15 residues. The CDR3 DNA is TGTGCCAGCAGTTACTCGACAGGACCGAACACTGAAGCTTTCTTT. This codes for CASSYSTGPNTEAFF.

A few counts support this clonotype. The chain employs TRBV7-2 and TRBJ2-7; D is possibly TRBD1 or TRBD2 (6 bases each). CDR1 SGHTA and CDR2 FQGNSA come from the germline V gene. Trimming removed 5 bases from V and 5 bases from J, with 16 bases in between. CDR3 size: 14 residues. The CDR3 bases are TGTGCCAGCAGCCCCTACAGGGCGGGGAACGAGCAGTACTTC. It codes for CASSPYRAGNEQYF. Looking up the rest from reference TRBV7-2 and TRBJ2-7 gives the full variable domain: GAGVSQSPSNKVTEKGKDVELRCDPISGHTALYWYRQSLGQGLEFLIYFQGNSAPDKSGLPSDRFSAERTGGSVSTLTIQRTQQEDSAVYLCASSPYRAGNEQYFGPGTRLTVT.

This clonotype was observed a handful of times. CDR3 coding DNA: TGTGCCTGGAGCGACACCTACTCTGGAAACACCATATATTTT. It codes for CAWSDTYSGNTIYF. The chain is built from TRBV30 and TRBJ1-3; D gene uncertain. There are 14 residues in the CDR3. V shed 3 bases and J shed 0 bases, with 9 bases lying between them. The germline CDR1 and CDR2 sequences are GTSNPN and SVGIG (reference sequence).

This clonotype was observed many times. The chain recombines TRBV2 with TRBJ2-2; no firm D call. V was pared by 2 bases and J by 9 bases, with 13 bases between. This CDR3 is built from 14 residues. Looked up from germline, CDR1 is SNHLY and CDR2 is FYNNEI. The DNA of the CDR3 is TGTGCCAGCAGTGAAAGGGTTTATACCAGGGAGCTGTTTTTT. This gives the protein CASSERVYTRELFF.

This clonotype was seen at least ten times. The gene calls are TRBV27 and TRBJ2-1, with D unclear. Germline V lookup: CDR1 MNHEY, CDR2 SMNVEV (reference sequence). Trimming left V 6 bases short and J 4 bases short, with 13 bases between. This CDR3 spans 14 amino acids. The CDR3 sequence: CASRFVGQYNEQFF. The CDR3 DNA sequence: TGTGCCAGCAGATTCGTCGGCCAGTACAATGAGCAGTTCTTC.

CDR3 in amino acids: CASRTGQGTMQETQYF. CDR3 coding DNA: TGTGCCAGCAGGACCGGACAGGGGACTATGCAAGAGACCCAGTACTTC. This chain uses TRBV12-3 or TRBV12-4 with TRBJ2-5; 9 nucleotides agree with TRBD1. With 6 bases clipped from V and 2 bases from J, the junction kept 10 bases outside the gene matches. This CDR3 has 16 residues.

This clonotype was detected ten times or more. The chain recombines TRBV2 with TRBJ2-7, with D maybe TRBD1 (5 bases). CDR3 length equals 14 residues. V gave up 3 bases and J gave up 3 bases, with 12 bases separating them. Germline CDR1 and CDR2: SNHLY and FYNNEI. The CDR3 DNA is TGTGCCAGCAGTGATCTAGACGGACACTACGAGCAGTACTTC. Translation gives CASSDLDGHYEQYF.

In its sample, this clonotype was seen many times. The V gene is TRBV29-1, the J gene TRBJ2-5; D is uncertain. The germline V gene has CDR1 SQVTM and CDR2 ANQGSEA. This CDR3 has 12 residues. V gave up 2 bases and J gave up 2 bases, with 6 bases separating them. This CDR3 is CSVEMGQETQYF. DNA for the CDR3: TGCAGCGTTGAAATGGGGCAAGAGACCCAGTACTTC.

This clonotype was counted at least ten times. This chain links TRBV28 with TRBJ2-7; weak D call: TRBD2 (6 bases). V lost 3 bases to trimming and J lost 2 bases, with 11 bases between them. This CDR3 spans 14 amino acids. Germline CDR1 is MDHEN and CDR2 is SYDVKM. The CDR3: CASSLRWRAYEQYF. In DNA form, the CDR3 reads TGTGCCAGCAGTTTGAGGTGGAGGGCCTACGAGCAGTACTTC.

This clonotype was counted at least ten times. The chain is built from TRBV19 and TRBJ1-1; D is possibly TRBD1 (5 bases). This CDR3 spans 15 amino acids. The germline CDR1 and CDR2 sequences are LNHDA and SQIVND (reference sequence). The germline V and J ends were trimmed by 3 bases and 2 bases, with 13 bases remaining between them. CDR3 sequence (DNA): TGTGCCAGTAGTATGATGGGCAGGGTAAACACTGAAGCTTTCTTT. Translating it yields CASSMMGRVNTEAFF.

This clonotype has a count of ten or more. The J gene is TRBJ1-1, the V gene TRBV20-1; 7 bases match TRBD1. The length of the CDR3 is 14 residues. V gave up 1 base and J gave up 6 bases; unmatched junction bases: 8. From germline, CDR1 is DFQATT and CDR2 SNEGSKA (reference sequence). CDR3 sequence: CSARGSFRGPEAFF. CDR3 in DNA: TGCAGTGCTAGAGGTTCGTTTAGGGGGCCTGAAGCTTTCTTT.

This clonotype was seen more than once but under ten times. One end of the junction does not line up with germline, which may come from a read error. V and J are TRBV6-1 and TRBJ1-2; D call uncertain. The CDR3 is 13 amino acids. Germline V gene sequence: CDR1 MNHNS, CDR2 SASEGT. The CDR3 reads CAGGPGTNNGYIF. CDR3 sequence (DNA): TGTGCCGGCGGACCGGGAACGAATAATGGCTACATCTTC.

The chain is built from TRBV7-2 and TRBJ1-2, with 9 bases matching TRBD1. The germline gives CDR1 SGHTA, CDR2 FQGNSA. This CDR3 has 15 residues. V lost 6 bases to trimming and J lost 6 bases; unmatched junction nucleotides: 11. The CDR3 region is CASSRDRVAPNGYTF. The CDR3 DNA follows: TGTGCCAGCAGTCGGGACAGGGTCGCCCCTAATGGCTACACCTTC.

The genes are TRBV3-1 and TRBJ1-2, with D perhaps matching TRBD1 (5 bases). This CDR3 is 16 amino acids long. Germline V gene sequence: CDR1 LGHDT, CDR2 YNNKEL (reference sequence). V shed 2 bases and J shed 1 base, with 14 bases lying between them. DNA for the CDR3: TGTGCCAGCAGCCAAACATTGGACATCATTAACTATGGCTACACCTTC. This sequence encodes CASSQTLDIINYGYTF.

This clonotype came up many times. The chain carries TRBV7-2 and TRBJ1-1, with 7 bases identical to TRBD1. This CDR3 has 13 residues. From germline, CDR1 is SGHTA and CDR2 FQGNSA. V trimming: 5 bases; J trimming: 8 bases; junction bases outside the gene matches: 8. For the CDR3, the DNA is TGTGCCAGCAGCCCTGACAGGGCCACAGAAGCTTTCTTT. Translation: CASSPDRATEAFF.